This entry concerns a single T cell receptor (beta chain). The antigen is not known. The data were taken from a study of OX40 agonist ivuxolimab in advanced cancers. Study as a whole: Ivuxolimab, which is an agonistic anti-OX40 (CD134) antibody, was administered to the patients. With a range of roughly 23 to 85, age averaged roughly 61 years, and more than 75% were male.

This CDR3 has 13 residues. Deletions cut 4 bases from V and 3 bases from J, with 10 bases between. Germline CDR1 reads MRHNA; CDR2 reads SNTAGT. Only in-frame clones appear in the TCRdb table, and some are missing; sequencing was by immunoSEQ multiplex PCR. Altogether 50,000 to 85,000 clones are present, 75% to 90% being singletons, with the ten largest covering over 4%. Findings of the study overall: Some of the lowest clonal expansion was seen in partial responders at 0.1-3.0 mg/kg. CD8+ T cells were the subset that, on average, had more expanded clones than CD4+.

The source was CD4+ or CD8+ T cells sorted from blood, collected in a trial of the OX40 agonist ivuxolimab. The chain recombines TRBV6-4 with TRBJ2-7; D possibly corresponds to TRBD2 (6 bases). This receptor was taken from an adult with an advanced solid tumor such as melanoma, head and neck, liver or kidney cancer. In nucleotides, the CDR3 is TGTGCCAGCAGTGTTGAGGAGGGCTACGAGCAGTACTTC. Protein: CASSVEEGYEQYF.